A single sample is the source of the 27 T cell receptor beta chains below, sequenced in a study of early T cells in non-severe SARS-CoV-2 infection (dated by TCRdb to the early 2020s). Receptor libraries were prepared by 5' RACE. TCRdb shows the sequencer as NextSeq 500. In-frame beta chains were kept once TCRdb had trimmed the public reads at Q25 with fastp and called clones with MiXCR. All rows with the same CDR3 protein become a single entry with the most common DNA and genes. The table for this sample lists roughly 93,000 distinct CDR3 sequences; roughly 14% of them were counted only once. Around 0.5% of the sample lies in the top ten. Sequenced input: whole blood. The receptors here all came from an adult who was a healthcare worker with PCR-confirmed SARS-CoV-2 infection or an uninfected control (not recorded which).

This clonotype has more than one count but fewer than ten. The gene calls are TRBV12-3 or TRBV12-4 and TRBJ2-2, with 7 positions matching TRBD1. V lost 6 bases, J lost 6 bases, and 19 bases stayed unmatched. This CDR3 contains 18 residues. The CDR3 bases are TGTGCCAGCAGGGCTCCGCTACAGGGGAGTTTTTTAGCCGGGGAGCTGTTTTTT. Translated, it gives CASRAPLQGSFLAGELFF.

The chain employs TRBV7-3 and TRBJ2-3; D might be TRBD1 (5 bases). From germline, CDR1 is SGHTA and CDR2 FQGTGA. The V gene lost 5 bases and the J gene lost 3 bases, with 21 bases spanning the gap. The CDR3 spans 17 residues. The CDR3 DNA reads as TGTGCCAGCAGCCTACGAGCTAGGGGATCCGTAACAGATACGCAGTATTTT. Amino acids: CASSLRARGSVTDTQYF. The full variable domain, with the rest looked up from reference TRBV7-3 and TRBJ2-3, is GAGVSQTPSNKVTEKGKYVELRCDPISGHTALYWYRQSLGQGPEFLIYFQGTGAADDSGLPNDRFFAVRPEGSVSTLKIQRTERGDSAVYLCASSLRARGSVTDTQYFGPGTRLTVL.

J is TRBJ1-1 and V is TRBV29-1; D remains ambiguous. The germline CDR1 and CDR2 sequences are SQVTM and ANQGSEA. Trimming removed 5 bases from V and 3 bases from J, with 10 bases in between. The CDR3 runs 12 residues. Here the CDR3 DNA reads TGCAGCGTTAGGCTTTATTACACTGAAGCTTTCTTT. It yields the protein CSVRLYYTEAFF. Supplemented by reference TRBV29-1 and TRBJ1-1, the full variable domain reads SAVISQKPSRDICQRGTSLTIQCQVDSQVTMMFWYRQQPGQSLTLIATANQGSEATYESGFVIDKFPISRPNLTFSTLTVSNMSPEDSSIYLCSVRLYYTEAFFGQGTRLTVV.

This clonotype was counted a few times. The genes are TRBV4-1 and TRBJ2-5; D might be TRBD2 (6 bases). Trimming removed 1 base at V and 1 base at J, with 16 bases between. Germline V gene lookup returns CDR1 MGHRA and CDR2 YSYEKL. The CDR3 loop spans 17 amino acids. The CDR3 loop is CASSQGGVFDSQETQYF. CDR3 coding DNA: TGCGCCAGCAGCCAAGGGGGGGTTTTCGACAGCCAAGAGACCCAGTACTTC.

Many counts were recorded for this clonotype. The chain has TRBV28 and TRBJ2-7; TRBD2 matches 12 bases. With V trimmed by 2 bases and J by 12 bases, 8 bases remained unmatched. CDR3 length equals 14 residues. The V gene's germline CDR1 is MDHEN and CDR2 SYDVKM. This chain's CDR3 is CASSLGTSGSPSYV. The CDR3 coding sequence is TGTGCCAGCAGTTTAGGGACTAGCGGGTCCCCGTCGTACGTC.

V and J are TRBV2 and TRBJ1-2; possibly TRBD1 for D (5 bases). The germline V gene has CDR1 SNHLY and CDR2 FYNNEI. The CDR3 totals 16 residues. V lost 4 bases and J lost 1, with 16 bases in between. The CDR3 loop is CASSAYARGSNYGYTF. In DNA form, the CDR3 reads TGTGCCAGCAGTGCCTACGCCCGGGGGAGTAACTATGGCTACACCTTC.

The chain joins TRBV10-3 to TRBJ1-3; D uncertain. This CDR3 is 15 amino acids long. Germline V gene data show CDR1 as ENHRY and CDR2 as SYGVKD. V was pared by 3 bases and J by 0 bases, with 9 bases between. CDR3: CAISDSHLSGNTIYF. CDR3 nucleotide sequence: TGTGCCATCAGTGATAGTCATCTCTCTGGAAACACCATATATTTT.

J is TRBJ2-3 and V is TRBV12-3 or TRBV12-4; D might be TRBD2 (6 bases). The ends were cut back, 8 bases at V and 1 base at J, with 13 bases in the middle. CDR3 length: 14 residues. The DNA of the CDR3 is TGTGCCAGCGGGACGGGAGTCCGCACAGATACGCAGTATTTT. It is translated as CASGTGVRTDTQYF.

This clonotype was counted at least ten times. V and J are TRBV7-9 and TRBJ2-5; D not resolved. Trimming shortened V by 5 bases and J by 4 bases, and 8 bases separated the two germline ends. The germline V gene encodes CDR1 SEHNR and CDR2 FQNEAQ (reference sequence). CDR3 length: 12 residues. The CDR3 nucleotides are TGTGCCAGCAGCCAGTCCCGAGAGACCCAGTACTTC. Protein: CASSQSRETQYF.

The J gene is TRBJ2-4, the V gene TRBV29-1; maybe TRBD1 (5 bases). V was pared by 4 bases and J by 3 bases, with 16 bases between. The CDR3 is 15 amino acids. CDR1 is SQVTM and CDR2 is ANQGSEA in the germline V gene. As DNA, the CDR3 is TGCAGCGTTGGCCATCGACAGACAAACAAAAACATTCAGTACTTC. Its translation: CSVGHRQTNKNIQYF. The variable domain in full, completed from reference TRBV29-1 and TRBJ2-4, reads SAVISQKPSRDICQRGTSLTIQCQVDSQVTMMFWYRQQPGQSLTLIATANQGSEATYESGFVIDKFPISRPNLTFSTLTVSNMSPEDSSIYLCSVGHRQTNKNIQYFGAGTRLSVL.

This CDR3 is CASSVGPLMNTEAFF. The CDR3 DNA sequence: TGTGCCAGCAGCGTAGGGCCCCTTATGAACACTGAAGCTTTCTTT. The gene calls are TRBV9 and TRBJ1-1, with D unclear. Trimming pared 0 bases from V and 0 bases from J, leaving 9 bases between. The CDR3 is made up of 15 amino acids. CDR1 SGDLS and CDR2 YYNGEE come from the germline V gene.

This clonotype appeared a few times. This sequence joins TRBV12-3 or TRBV12-4 and TRBJ2-3, with TRBD2 matching over 8 bases. After removal of 4 bases from V and 2 bases from J, the junction contained 17 bases not matched to a gene. The CDR3 is 19 residues long. The CDR3 here is CASSSPRSGGGIITDTQYF. In DNA form, the CDR3 reads TGTGCCAGCAGTTCCCCCCGTAGCGGCGGGGGGATTATCACAGATACGCAGTATTTT.

The chain combines TRBV28 with TRBJ1-2; D uncertain. This CDR3 is 13 amino acids long. Germline V gene lookup returns CDR1 MDHEN and CDR2 SYDVKM. V lost 6 bases to trimming and J lost 4 bases, with 12 bases between them. CDR3 region: CASRSPHGYGYTF. As DNA, the CDR3 is TGTGCCAGCAGGTCTCCCCACGGCTATGGCTACACCTTC.

The chain uses TRBV6-5 and TRBJ2-5, with D perhaps TRBD2 (5 bases). The CDR3 spans 13 residues. Germline V gene data show CDR1 as MNHEY and CDR2 as SVGAGI. The V end lost 4 bases, the J end lost 2 bases, and 8 bases lay between the germline ends. CDR3 sequence: CASSWTGQETQYF. For the CDR3, the DNA is TGTGCCAGCAGTTGGACGGGACAAGAGACCCAGTACTTC.

This clonotype occurred a few times. The chain is built from TRBV6-1 and TRBJ1-5, with D perhaps matching TRBD1 (5 bases). CDR3 length equals 15 residues. Per germline, CDR1 MNHNS and CDR2 SASEGT. Trimming removed 4 bases from V and 1 base from J, with 11 bases in between. The CDR3 DNA is TGTGCCAGCAGTGGATCCGGGGGAAGCAATCAGCCCCAGCATTTT. It translates to CASSGSGGSNQPQHF.

The chain employs TRBV12-3 or TRBV12-4 and TRBJ1-5; D remains unclear. V was pared by 3 bases and J by 0 bases, with 9 bases between. There are 15 residues in the CDR3. CDR3 DNA: TGTGCCAGCAGTTTTAACAGAAATAGCAATCAGCCCCAGCATTTT. Protein product: CASSFNRNSNQPQHF.

This sequence joins TRBV7-9 and TRBJ2-5; D tentatively reads TRBD1 or TRBD2 (5 bases each). The V end lost 0 bases, the J end lost 2 bases, and 10 bases lay between the germline ends. The CDR3 contains 15 residues. Germline values: CDR1 SEHNR, CDR2 FQNEAQ (reference sequence). The CDR3 region is CASSLAGTGQETQYF. The CDR3 bases are TGTGCCAGCAGCTTAGCGGGGACGGGACAAGAGACCCAGTACTTC.

This chain links TRBV2 with TRBJ2-5; D gene ambiguous. Trimming pared 8 bases from V and 1 base from J, leaving 8 bases between. Germline values: CDR1 SNHLY, CDR2 FYNNEI. This CDR3 is 12 amino acids long. In DNA, the CDR3 is TGTGCCAGCGGACGGCCCCAAGAGACCCAGTACTTC. This translates into CASGRPQETQYF. Variable domain in full (rest from reference TRBV2 and TRBJ2-5): EPEVTQTPSHQVTQMGQEVILRCVPISNHLYFYWYRQILGQKVEFLVSFYNNEISEKSEIFDDQFSVERPDGSNFTLKIRSTKLEDSAMYFCASGRPQETQYFGPGTRLLVL.

This clonotype was counted at least ten times. The chain recombines TRBV5-1 with TRBJ2-5; 7 bases align to TRBD1. The CDR3 covers 14 residues. With V trimmed by 3 bases and J by 2 bases, 4 bases remained unmatched. Germline assignment: CDR1 SGHRS and CDR2 YFSETQ. DNA for the CDR3: TGCGCCAGCAGCTCGGGACAGACTCAAGAGACCCAGTACTTC. Its protein is CASSSGQTQETQYF. Drawing the rest from reference TRBV5-1 and TRBJ2-5, the complete variable domain is KAGVTQTPRYLIKTRGQQVTLSCSPISGHRSVSWYQQTPGQGLQFLFEYFSETQRNKGNFPGRFSGRQFSNSRSEMNVSTLELGDSALYLCASSSGQTQETQYFGPGTRLLVL.

CDR3 in amino acids: CASSQEGQPTAFF. CDR3 nucleotides: TGTGCCAGCAGCCAAGAGGGACAACCTACGGCGTTCTTC. This chain links TRBV3-1 with TRBJ2-1; tentatively, D is TRBD1 (6 bases). V shed 0 bases and J shed 15 bases, with 15 bases lying between them. From germline, CDR1 is LGHDT and CDR2 YNNKEL (reference sequence). The CDR3 contains 13 residues.

There are a few counts of this clonotype. The chain employs TRBV11-1 and TRBJ2-1, with 7 bases matching TRBD1. Trimming cost V 9 bases and J 9 bases; bases outside gene matches: 11. Germline CDR1 SGHAT, CDR2 FQDESV (reference sequence). This CDR3 is built from 13 residues. This CDR3 reads CASINKQGSEQFF. The CDR3 nucleotides read TGTGCCAGTATCAACAAACAGGGGAGTGAGCAGTTCTTC.

The J gene is TRBJ2-1, the V gene TRBV3-1; perhaps D is TRBD1 or TRBD2 (5 bases each). Germline V gives CDR1 LGHDT, CDR2 YNNKEL (reference sequence). This CDR3 has 13 amino acids. Trimming cost V 5 bases and J 4 bases, with 9 bases left between them. DNA for the CDR3: TGTGCCAGCAGCGGGGGATTTTACAATGAGCAGTTCTTC. Protein: CASSGGFYNEQFF.

The V call is TRBV6-1, the J call TRBJ1-3; D possibly corresponds to TRBD1 (6 bases). In germline, CDR1 is MNHNS, CDR2 SASEGT. The CDR3 length is 13 residues. The V gene lost 11 bases and the J gene lost 8 bases, with 19 bases spanning the gap. The CDR3 spells CACEGDPTDTIYF. DNA of the CDR3: TGTGCCTGTGAGGGGGACCCGACGGACACCATATATTTT.

V is TRBV7-2 and J is TRBJ2-5, with D hard to call. Germline CDR1 reads SGHTA; CDR2 reads FQGNSA. The CDR3 loop spans 13 amino acids. V was shortened by 4 bases and J by 4 bases, with 10 bases between the two germline ends. CDR3 coding DNA: TGTGCCAGCAGCTCCCACTCCGCAGAGACCCAGTACTTC. Amino acid sequence: CASSSHSAETQYF.

The V call is TRBV12-3 or TRBV12-4, the J call TRBJ1-5; D is perhaps TRBD1 (5 bases). The ends were cut back, 6 bases at V and 1 base at J, with 10 bases in the middle. The CDR3 spans 14 residues. The chain's CDR3 is CASRSTVSNQPQHF. CDR3 in DNA: TGTGCCAGCAGGTCGACAGTAAGCAATCAGCCCCAGCATTTT.

This clonotype came up a few times. The rearrangement links TRBV6-1 to TRBJ2-3, with 11 bases that match TRBD2. Germline-derived CDR1 and CDR2 are MNHNS and SASEGT. V was clipped by 4 bases and J by 3 bases; unmatched bases: 6. The CDR3 covers 16 residues. The CDR3 here is CASSALAGGRTDTQYF. CDR3 in DNA: TGTGCCAGCAGTGCCCTAGCGGGGGGTCGGACAGATACGCAGTATTTT.

This clonotype showed up just a few times. This chain joins TRBV11-2 and TRBJ2-7, with TRBD1 matching over 10 bases. Germline-derived CDR1 and CDR2 are SGHAT and FQNNGV. Trimming removed 7 bases from V and 4 bases from J; junction bases left unmatched: 10. This CDR3 has 15 residues. The DNA for the CDR3 is TGTGCCAGCACACCGGACAGGGGGGGATCATACGAGCAGTACGTC. Translated, it gives CASTPDRGGSYEQYV.